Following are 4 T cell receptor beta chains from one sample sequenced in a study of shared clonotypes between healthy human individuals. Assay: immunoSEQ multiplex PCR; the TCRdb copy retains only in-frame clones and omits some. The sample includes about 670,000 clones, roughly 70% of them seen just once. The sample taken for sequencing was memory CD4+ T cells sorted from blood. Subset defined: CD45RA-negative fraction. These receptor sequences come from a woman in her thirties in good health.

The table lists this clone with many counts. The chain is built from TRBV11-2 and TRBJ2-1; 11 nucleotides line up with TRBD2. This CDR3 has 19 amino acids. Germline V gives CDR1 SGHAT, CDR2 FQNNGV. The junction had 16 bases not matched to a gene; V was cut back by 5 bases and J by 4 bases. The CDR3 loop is CASSRTVPTSGVRYNEQFF. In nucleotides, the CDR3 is TGTGCCAGCAGCCGAACGGTCCCGACTAGCGGGGTAAGGTACAATGAGCAGTTCTTC.

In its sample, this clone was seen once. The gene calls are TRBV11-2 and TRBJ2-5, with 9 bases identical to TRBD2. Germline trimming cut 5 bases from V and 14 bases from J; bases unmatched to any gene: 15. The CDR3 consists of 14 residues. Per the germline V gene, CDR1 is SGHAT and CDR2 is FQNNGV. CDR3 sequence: CASSQGLARSRLYF. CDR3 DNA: TGTGCCAGCAGCCAGGGACTAGCTAGGTCCAGACTTTACTTC.

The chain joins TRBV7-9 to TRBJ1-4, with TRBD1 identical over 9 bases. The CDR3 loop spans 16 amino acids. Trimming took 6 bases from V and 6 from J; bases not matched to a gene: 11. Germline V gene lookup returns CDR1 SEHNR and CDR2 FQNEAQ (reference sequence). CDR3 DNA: TGTGCCAGCAGTAATTCAGGACAGGGGATGTATGAAAAACTGTTTTTT. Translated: CASSNSGQGMYEKLFF.

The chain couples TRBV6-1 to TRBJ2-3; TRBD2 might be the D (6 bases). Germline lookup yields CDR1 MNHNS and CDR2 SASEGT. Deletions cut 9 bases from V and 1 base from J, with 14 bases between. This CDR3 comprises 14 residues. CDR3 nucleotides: TGTGCCAGTAGCACGGGAGTTGGCACAGATACGCAGTATTTT. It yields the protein CASSTGVGTDTQYF.